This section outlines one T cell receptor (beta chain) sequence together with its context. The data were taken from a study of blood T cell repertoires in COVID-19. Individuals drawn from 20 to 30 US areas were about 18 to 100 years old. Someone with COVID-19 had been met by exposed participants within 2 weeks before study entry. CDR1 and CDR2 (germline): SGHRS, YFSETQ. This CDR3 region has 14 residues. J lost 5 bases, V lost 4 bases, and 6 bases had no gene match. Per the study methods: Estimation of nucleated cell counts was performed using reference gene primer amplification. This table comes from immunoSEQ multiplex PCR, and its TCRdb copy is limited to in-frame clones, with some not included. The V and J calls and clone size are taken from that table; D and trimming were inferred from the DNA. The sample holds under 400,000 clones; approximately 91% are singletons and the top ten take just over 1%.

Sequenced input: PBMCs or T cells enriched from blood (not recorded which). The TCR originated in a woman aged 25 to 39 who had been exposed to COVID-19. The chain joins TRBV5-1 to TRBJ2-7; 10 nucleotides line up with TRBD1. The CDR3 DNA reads TGCGCCAGCAGCGTAACGGGACAGGGGAACGAGCAGTACTTC. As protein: CASSVTGQGNEQYF.